This TCR beta chain was captured by sequencing in a study of CD8 T cells in ankylosing spondylitis (dated by TCRdb to 2016 to 2017). In terms of the full investigation: To find TCR variants linked to disease, the study profiled T cell receptor beta repertoires in ankylosing spondylitis patients and healthy donors. The full study cohort was made up of about 24 ankylosing spondylitis patients and about a hundred healthy donors. Samples of peripheral blood were taken, and for ankylosing spondylitis patients, synovial fluid was collected as well.

Paper-wide results and their limitations: Blood from ankylosing spondylitis patients appeared to be characterized by a TCR beta motif made up of several highly homologous amino acid variants. A CD8+ phenotype was shown by the disease-linked clones, which were found at relatively low frequencies in peripheral blood. The disease-linked clones were reported as significantly enriched in matched synovial fluid samples from ankylosing spondylitis patients. Some motif variants were previously reported in synovial fluid and blood of reactive arthritis patients, suggesting common disease-initiation mechanisms.

Including cysteine and phenylalanine, the CDR3 has 15 amino acids. The entry retains the CDR3 DNA only, 45 bases that are in frame from base 1. From a lookup of the germline V gene, CDR1 and CDR2 are SGHRS and YFSETQ. Trimming costs V 4 bases and J 0 bases, and their ends lie 11 bases apart. This clonotype appeared many times. The antigen it recognizes is unknown. Base qualities are not at hand, and no much larger clone is one base apart. TCRdb names Illumina HiSeq 2500 as the instrument used. Quantitative 5'-RACE with molecular barcodes was the method used to prepare the TCR beta libraries. The original pipeline was this. Disease-linked TCR variants were identified with a new computational method built on a probabilistic model of VDJ rearrangement. TCRdb reprocessing: public reads trimmed at Q25 with fastp, clones called with MiXCR, in-frame beta chains kept. Under each unique CDR3 protein, matching rows form one entry showing the most common genes and DNA. These V and J calls are TCRdb output, not the study's own analysis. Recorded for this sample are 250,000 to 400,000 distinct CDR3 sequences; roughly 11% of them occurred a single time. The top ten constitute 8% to 9.5% of the sample.

This chain joins TRBV5-1 to TRBJ2-1; no D gene is confidently identified. The sample comprised blood, either unsorted or a sorted T cell fraction (not recorded which). This receptor was obtained from a female donor with ankylosing spondylitis or in good health (not recorded which). The CDR3 reads CASSPDTSSYNEQFF. The DNA is as follows: TGCGCCAGCAGCCCTGACACGAGCTCCTACAATGAGCAGTTCTTC.